This entry lists 19 T cell receptor beta chains sequenced from one sample in a study of blood T cells in healthy people across ages. Then a second PCR, running roughly 7 to 11 cycles, was carried out with a sample-barcoded 5' primer and a J-beta primer mix. TCRdb independently ran MiXCR on the 5' RACE reads; one entry per CDR3 protein. The data show roughly 730,000 distinct CDR3 sequences, approximately 60% seen once. Material: blood. These receptors were obtained from a man between 35 and 55 years old in good health.

The chain uses TRBV28 and TRBJ1-2; the match to TRBD1 covers 7 bases. Germline lookup yields CDR1 MDHEN and CDR2 SYDVKM. Losses at the gene ends were 3 bases for V and 4 bases for J; bases not matched to a gene: 11. This CDR3 has 16 amino acids. CDR3 sequence (DNA): TGTGCCAGCAGTTTGGGAGGGACAGCCGACCTCTATGGCTACACCTTC. Amino acid sequence: CASSLGGTADLYGYTF.

This chain joins TRBV10-2 and TRBJ2-1; D is undetermined. The CDR3 runs 13 residues. Germline values: CDR1 WSHSY, CDR2 SAAADI. Deletions cut 5 bases from V and 7 bases from J, with 12 bases between. DNA of the CDR3: TGCGCCAGCAGTTCGCTAGGGCAGAATGAGCAGTTCTTC. Protein product: CASSSLGQNEQFF.

V is TRBV7-3 and J is TRBJ2-5; TRBD2 is a possible D gene (5 bases). V lost 3 bases and J lost 3, with 14 bases in between. The CDR3 has 15 residues. Germline CDR1 is SGHTA and CDR2 is FQGTGA. In DNA form, the CDR3 reads TGTGCCAGCAGCTTTAGAGCGGACTGGGAAGAGACCCAGTACTTC. Translation: CASSFRADWEETQYF.

The gene calls are TRBV5-1 and TRBJ2-1; 12 positions agree with TRBD2. V shed 4 bases, J shed 6 bases, and the junction held 11 bases outside the gene matches. The CDR3 covers 17 residues. Germline V CDR1 and CDR2: SGHRS, YFSETQ. The CDR3 sequence is CASSRVLAGGPANEQFF. For the CDR3, the DNA is TGCGCCAGCAGCCGAGTGCTAGCGGGGGGGCCGGCCAATGAGCAGTTCTTC.

This sequence joins TRBV27 and TRBJ2-7, with 11 bases identical to TRBD2. The junction had 9 bases not matched to a gene; V was cut back by 5 bases and J by 6 bases. Germline V CDR1 and CDR2: MNHEY, SMNVEV (reference sequence). There are 15 residues in the CDR3. The CDR3 is CASSLQLAGVREQYF. Written as DNA, the CDR3 is TGTGCCAGCAGTCTACAACTAGCGGGAGTTCGCGAGCAGTACTTC.

The chain carries TRBV28 and TRBJ2-7; TRBD2 aligns across 10 bases. Germline V gene lookup returns CDR1 MDHEN and CDR2 SYDVKM. The CDR3 length is 15 residues. V gave up 7 bases and J gave up 1 base; unmatched junction bases: 7. DNA of the CDR3: TGTGCCAGCACCCAGGGACTAGCGTATTCCTACGAGCAGTACTTC. Amino acid sequence: CASTQGLAYSYEQYF.

J is TRBJ2-3 and V is TRBV20-1; maybe TRBD2 (5 bases). Per germline, CDR1 DFQATT and CDR2 SNEGSKA (reference sequence). CDR3 length equals 13 residues. V lost 3 bases and J 5 bases, leaving 12 bases between the germline ends. The CDR3 nucleotides are TGCAGTGCTAGGTTGGGTGGACTAGATACGCAGTATTTT. Translating it yields CSARLGGLDTQYF.

This clonotype showed up just a few times. The chain is built from TRBV27 and TRBJ2-6; D remains ambiguous. Between the trimmed V and J ends, which lost 3 bases and 2 bases, there was a span of 11 bases. The CDR3 contains 16 residues. Germline CDR1 reads MNHEY; CDR2 reads SMNVEV (reference sequence). In DNA form, the CDR3 reads TGTGCCAGCAGTTTCTACGGTTCAGCTGGGGCCAACGTCCTGACTTTC. Translated, it gives CASSFYGSAGANVLTF.

This clonotype turned up a few times. This rearrangement joins TRBV6-5 to TRBJ1-3; maybe TRBD1 (6 bases). The CDR3 extends over 14 amino acids. Trimming stripped 6 bases from V and 0 bases from J, with 9 bases between. Germline CDR1 reads MNHEY; CDR2 reads SVGAGI. The CDR3 here is CASRTQGSGNTIYF. The CDR3 bases are TGTGCCAGCAGGACACAGGGCTCTGGAAACACCATATATTTT.

The chain combines TRBV18 with TRBJ2-5, with TRBD1 matching over 8 bases. V was pared by 3 bases and J by 3 bases, with 3 bases of the junction left unmatched. There are 14 residues in the CDR3. Germline CDR1 reads KGHSH; CDR2 reads LQKENI. The DNA for the CDR3 is TGTGCCAGCTCACCGGAGGACAGGGAAGAGACCCAGTACTTC. This codes for CASSPEDREETQYF.

The V gene is TRBV20-1, the J gene TRBJ2-6; TRBD1 matches at 10 bases. From germline, CDR1 is DFQATT and CDR2 SNEGSKA (reference sequence). The ends lost 6 bases at V and 2 bases at J; junction bases unmatched: 10. The CDR3 spans 17 residues. The CDR3 here is CSANTDRGPTGANVLTF. The CDR3 nucleotides are TGCAGTGCCAATACAGACAGGGGGCCTACTGGGGCCAACGTCCTGACTTTC.

This clonotype was observed a few times. The V gene is TRBV15, the J gene TRBJ1-2; no clear D. In germline, CDR1 is LNHNV, CDR2 YYDKDF (reference sequence). This CDR3 is 15 amino acids long. With 0 bases removed from V and 6 bases from J, the gap between germline ends came to 14 bases. CDR3 nucleotide sequence: TGTGCCACCAGCAGAGAAAATACCCCAACGGATGGCTACACCTTC. Translated: CATSRENTPTDGYTF.

The chain combines TRBV20-1 with TRBJ2-6; either TRBD1 or TRBD2 may fit D (5 bases each). The CDR3 loop spans 17 amino acids. V lost 3 bases, J lost 4 bases, and 19 bases lay in between. Germline assignment: CDR1 DFQATT and CDR2 SNEGSKA (reference sequence). The CDR3 spells CSARGDSRLMGANVLTF. CDR3 DNA sequence: TGCAGTGCTAGGGGAGACAGCCGACTTATGGGGGCCAACGTCCTGACTTTC.

The rearrangement joins TRBV27 to TRBJ2-3; 8 positions agree with TRBD2. This CDR3 has 18 residues. The germline CDR1 and CDR2 sequences are MNHEY and SMNVEV (reference sequence). Trimming cost V 0 bases and J 6 bases; bases outside gene matches: 14. This CDR3 reads CASSLSITSGKGSDTQYF. The CDR3 coding sequence is TGTGCCAGCAGTTTATCAATTACTAGCGGCAAGGGATCGGATACGCAGTATTTT.

The chain couples TRBV4-3 to TRBJ2-7; 8 nucleotides agree with TRBD2. Germline V lookup: CDR1 LGHNA, CDR2 YSLEER. The CDR3 has 15 amino acids. Trimming cost V 3 bases and J 1 base; bases outside gene matches: 5. The CDR3 loop is CASSQARGVSYEQYF. In nucleotides, the CDR3 is TGCGCCAGCAGCCAGGCGCGGGGGGTTTCCTACGAGCAGTACTTC.

The chain combines TRBV27 with TRBJ2-7; D gene ambiguous. This CDR3 is 14 amino acids long. The V gene's germline CDR1 is MNHEY and CDR2 SMNVEV (reference sequence). Trimming stripped 8 bases from V and 0 bases from J, with 14 bases between. The CDR3 reads CASGDDVGSYEQYF. CDR3 DNA: TGTGCCAGCGGAGACGACGTAGGCTCCTACGAGCAGTACTTC.

The J gene is TRBJ1-2, the V gene TRBV12-3 or TRBV12-4; TRBD1 is a possible D gene (6 bases). The V end lost 3 bases, the J end lost 8 bases, and 19 bases lay between the germline ends. The CDR3 runs to 15 residues. The CDR3 protein is CASSFGPTGQGGYTF. Here the CDR3 DNA reads TGTGCCAGCAGTTTTGGACCGACGGGACAAGGGGGCTACACCTTC.

The rearrangement links TRBV28 to TRBJ2-6; D remains ambiguous. Trimming stripped 5 bases from V and 11 bases from J, with 10 bases between. The CDR3 runs 12 residues. Germline CDR1 MDHEN, CDR2 SYDVKM. CDR3 sequence: CASSPELDVLTF. CDR3 in DNA: TGTGCCAGCAGTCCCGAACTCGACGTCCTGACTTTC.

This clonotype was counted only a few times. V gene TRBV20-1 combines with J gene TRBJ2-1, with TRBD2 matching 11 bases. The germline V gene has CDR1 DFQATT and CDR2 SNEGSKA (reference sequence). Trimming at V came to 4 bases and at J to 4 bases, leaving 6 bases not matched to a gene. This CDR3 region has 15 residues. In DNA, the CDR3 is TGCAGTGCTATCCTAGCGGGAGGACGTTACAATGAGCAGTTCTTC. Protein product: CSAILAGGRYNEQFF.